Listed below are T cell receptor beta chains from one sample, sequenced in a study of graft-versus-host responses after intestinal transplantation. The data were produced by immunoSEQ multiplex PCR, yet TCRdb's version contains in-frame clones alone and is incomplete. The sample includes thousands of clones, roughly 21% of them seen just once. The input for sequencing was alloreactive CD4+ T cells from a mixed lymphocyte reaction culture, taken before transplantation. The receptors come from a human patient who was an organ donor for intestinal transplantation. CDR3s include the opening cysteine and the closing phenylalanine or tryptophan. Each record gives: J gene, V gene, D gene, clone size, CDR3 DNA, CDR3 protein. A D gene is named only where the DNA matches it firmly. Part of the rows lack a size; the others show once, few, many or a class for expanded clones.

J: TRBJ1-5; V: TRBV19; D: TRBD1; size: few; DNA: TGTGCCAGTAGTATCTTTGCCAGGGGGAGCAATCAGCCCCAGCATTTT; CDR3: CASSIFARGSNQPQHF
J: TRBJ2-5; V: TRBV14; D: -; size: few; DNA: TGTGCCAGCAGCCCAGGTTGGGAGACCCAGTACTTC; CDR3: CASSPGWETQYF
J: TRBJ1-6; V: TRBV5-5; D: -; size: medium-sized; DNA: TGTGCCAGCAGCTTCGGGGGACTATTGACACCCCTCCACTTT; CDR3: CASSFGGLLTPLHF
J: TRBJ2-2; V: TRBV9; D: TRBD2; size: few; DNA: TGTGCCAGCAGCGTTACACACGGAGGGCTAGCGGGGGGGGTAAACACCGGGGAGCTGTTTTTT; CDR3: CASSVTHGGLAGGVNTGELFF
J: TRBJ1-5; V: TRBV28; D: -; size: few; DNA: TGTGCCAGCAGTGTGGCAGGTAGCAATCAGCCCCAGCATTTT; CDR3: CASSVAGSNQPQHF
J: TRBJ1-4; V: TRBV28; D: -; size: -; DNA: TGTGCCAGCAGTTTGCCACAGGGCCCAAATGAAAAACTGTTTTTT; CDR3: CASSLPQGPNEKLFF
J: TRBJ1-1; V: TRBV6-5; D: TRBD1; size: -; DNA: TGTGCCAGCAGGGTGACAGGGGACACTGAAGCTTTCTTT; CDR3: CASRVTGDTEAFF
J: TRBJ1-1; V: TRBV6-5; D: TRBD1; size: -; DNA: TGTGCCAGCAGGGACAGGGCGTGGACTGAAGCTTTCTTT; CDR3: CASRDRAWTEAFF
J: TRBJ1-5; V: TRBV28; D: -; size: medium-sized; DNA: TGTGCCAGCAGCCATTCCGGTGACAGCCAGGGGTGGGGCAATCAGCCCCAGCATTTT; CDR3: CASSHSGDSQGWGNQPQHF
J: TRBJ2-3; V: TRBV5-1; D: TRBD2; size: medium-sized; DNA: TGCGCCAGCAGCACGAACCTAGCGGGGGTACGGGCAGATACGCAGTATTTT; CDR3: CASSTNLAGVRADTQYF
J: TRBJ1-6; V: TRBV6-5; D: -; size: few; DNA: TGTGCCAGCAGTTATCGGACTGATAATTCACCCCTCCACTTT; CDR3: CASSYRTDNSPLHF
J: TRBJ1-5; V: TRBV5-6; D: -; size: -; DNA: TGTGCCAGCAGCTTGGACAGGGTTACGCAGCCCCAGCATTTT; CDR3: CASSLDRVTQPQHF
J: TRBJ1-4; V: TRBV5-1; D: TRBD1; size: -; DNA: TGCGCCAGCAGCTTGGATCCCGGGACAGGGGCGAATGAAAAACTGTTTTTT; CDR3: CASSLDPGTGANEKLFF
J: TRBJ1-4; V: TRBV5-6; D: -; size: medium-sized; DNA: TGTGCCAGCAGCTCCCCAGGGGTCGAAAAACTGTTTTTT; CDR3: CASSSPGVEKLFF
J: TRBJ2-5; V: TRBV7-9; D: -; size: -; DNA: TGTGCCAGCAGCTTAGGGCGGAACCAAGAGACCCAGTACTTC; CDR3: CASSLGRNQETQYF
J: TRBJ2-1; V: TRBV10-2; D: TRBD2; size: few; DNA: TGCGCCAGCAGTGCGGTAAGCGGGGGATCCTACAATGAGCAGTTCTTC; CDR3: CASSAVSGGSYNEQFF
J: TRBJ1-2; V: TRBV5-4; D: -; size: few; DNA: TGTGCCAGCAGCTTAGGTACGCCGGCGGTGAGGTCCGGCTACACCTTC; CDR3: CASSLGTPAVRSGYTF
J: TRBJ2-1; V: TRBV5-6; D: TRBD2; size: -; DNA: TGTGCCAGCAGCTTGGAACTAGCGGGGAACAATGAGCAGTTCTTC; CDR3: CASSLELAGNNEQFF
J: TRBJ2-5; V: TRBV5-1; D: TRBD1; size: -; DNA: TGCGCCAGCAGCGCCACCACAGGGGCTGTGGAGACCCAGTACTTC; CDR3: CASSATTGAVETQYF
J: TRBJ1-1; V: TRBV4-2; D: TRBD1; size: medium-sized; DNA: TGTGCCAGCAGCAATTACAGGGGAGGGAACACTGAAGCTTTCTTT; CDR3: CASSNYRGGNTEAFF
J: TRBJ2-5; V: TRBV11-2; D: TRBD2; size: few; DNA: TGTGCCAGCAGCTTAGGGGTGGGGGGGAAAGAAGAGACCCAGTACTTC; CDR3: CASSLGVGGKEETQYF
J: TRBJ1-5; V: TRBV29-1; D: -; size: -; DNA: TGCAGCGTTGGGGGGGGAGGGAATCAGCCCCAGCATTTT; CDR3: CSVGGGGNQPQHF
J: TRBJ2-1; V: TRBV19; D: TRBD2; size: -; DNA: TGTGCCAGTAGTATAATAGCGGGGGGGCCGAATGAGCAGTTCTTC; CDR3: CASSIIAGGPNEQFF
J: TRBJ2-1; V: TRBV7-7; D: -; size: -; DNA: TGTGCTAGCAGCTTTACCAGGGGTAATGAGCAGTTCTTC; CDR3: CASSFTRGNEQFF
J: TRBJ1-5; V: TRBV7-2; D: -; size: -; DNA: TGTGCCAGCAAACCAGGGGGCAATCAGCCCCAGCATTTT; CDR3: CASKPGGNQPQHF
J: TRBJ2-5; V: TRBV6-5; D: -; size: few; DNA: TGTGCCAGCAGCGCGACTAGGTTCCAAGAGACCCAGTACTTC; CDR3: CASSATRFQETQYF
J: TRBJ1-2; V: TRBV10-3; D: TRBD1; size: few; DNA: TGTGCCATCAGTGACGATCCGGGACAGGAAACCTATGGCTACACCTTC; CDR3: CAISDDPGQETYGYTF
J: TRBJ1-4; V: TRBV6-5; D: -; size: -; DNA: TGTGCCAGCAGTGCAAGGGGGAGGGCTAATGAAAAACTGTTTTTT; CDR3: CASSARGRANEKLFF
J: TRBJ1-2; V: TRBV7-8; D: TRBD1; size: medium-sized; DNA: TGTGCCAGCAGCTTAGCGGGACAGTTTACCGGCTACACCTTC; CDR3: CASSLAGQFTGYTF
J: TRBJ2-3; V: TRBV20-1; D: -; size: many; DNA: TGCAGTGCCCCTAGGGATACGCAGTATTTT; CDR3: CSAPRDTQYF
J: TRBJ1-2; V: TRBV6-1; D: -; size: -; DNA: TGTGCCAGCAAACCAGGTCCTTACTATGGCTACACCTTC; CDR3: CASKPGPYYGYTF
J: TRBJ1-5; V: TRBV28; D: -; size: medium-sized; DNA: TGTGCCAGCAGTCTCCGAGGGCAGCCCCAGCATTTT; CDR3: CASSLRGQPQHF
J: TRBJ1-5; V: TRBV7-9; D: -; size: medium-sized; DNA: TGTGCCAGCAGCTTAGTTGGGCATCAGCCCCAGCATTTT; CDR3: CASSLVGHQPQHF
J: TRBJ1-6; V: TRBV30; D: TRBD1; size: -; DNA: TGTGCCTGGAGCCCCCGGGGACAGGGACGGGCGCGAGGACCCCTCCACTTT; CDR3: CAWSPRGQGRARGPLHF
J: TRBJ2-1; V: TRBV7-9; D: -; size: few; DNA: TGTGCCAGCAGCTACGCACTCCCCGAGCAGTTCTTC; CDR3: CASSYALPEQFF